One T cell receptor (beta chain) is described in this entry. The antigen it binds to is not known. Base qualities were left out, and no much larger clone turns up one base away. The data derive from a study (dated by TCRdb to about 2015). Concerning the study at large: The study tested whether tumor-infiltrating Tregs in breast cancer are recruited from blood Tregs or converted in situ from other CD4+ T cell subsets.

What the work shows at the level of the full study, not this receptor alone: The TCR gene usage of tumor memory CD4+ T cells clustered together with blood and lymph node memory CD4+ cells and with lymph node naive CD4+ cells. Rather than covering whole repertoires, validation in the larger cohort was restricted to a single TCR beta V-J rearrangement. The TCR alpha and beta sequences of tumor-infiltrating Tregs showed the greatest overlap with tumor naive CD4+ T cells, followed by blood naive CD4+ T cells.

The CDR3 spans 13 residues, from the cysteine through the phenylalanine. Just CDR3 DNA is preserved here, 39 bases in frame from base 1. V drops 6 bases and J drops 5 bases, leaving 13 bases in between. To purify naive CD4+ T cells, the Miltenyi Naive CD4+ T Cell Isolation kit was used, and CD25 microbeads served to deplete Tregs. Tregs, naive and memory CD4+ T cells from tumor, blood and ipsilateral draining lymph nodes of a few breast cancer patients underwent full-length TCR alpha and beta sequencing. Ficoll density gradient centrifugation was used to isolate mononuclear cells from either lymph nodes or 45 to 65 ml of peripheral blood. A purity exceeding 90% was confirmed by FACS for the sorted cell populations. Full-length TCR variable regions were amplified by 5' RACE PCR using constant-region reverse primers, and then by semi-nested PCR using Nested Universal Primer A. Using the ReliaPrep RNA Cell Miniprep System, total RNA was extracted, and the SMARTer RACE 5'/3' Kit was then used to reverse transcribe the RNA into 5'RACE-ready cDNA. Full-length TCR alpha and beta libraries were barcoded with multiplex adaptors and sequenced on an Illumina MiSeq. Per the authors' processing: For each of nine subset-tissue groups, sequencing data from the five patients were combined, and the groups were compared by unsupervised clustering of TCR gene usage. The Morisita-Horn index was used to calculate repertoire similarity, with shared sequences weighted by how much each contributed to each repertoire. The raw public reads went through TCRdb reprocessing: fastp at Q25, MiXCR clone calling, in-frame beta chains kept. Each record represents a unique CDR3 protein, reported with the most common genes and DNA among its rows. The V and J calls were not made by the authors but by TCRdb's processing. This sample lists fewer than 60,000 distinct CDR3 sequences; around 28% were detected once. The top ten hold approximately 2.3% of the sample.

Sequencing was performed on naive CD4+ T cells sorted from blood. Interpreted using the paper, the cell subset or site label stands for: naive CD4+ T cells, CD4+CD45RA+CD25-. The sequence joins TRBV12-3 or TRBV12-4 to TRBJ1-1, with TRBD1 tentatively as D gene (5 bases match). This receptor was obtained from a female donor with breast cancer. The CDR3 reads CASRAQQVTEAFF. The sequenced DNA: TGTGCCAGCAGGGCCCAACAGGTTACTGAAGCTTTCTTT.